This TCR beta chain came from a study of regulatory T cells in long-lasting Graves disease. The time point here: newly diagnosed GD, antithyroid drugs for less than 3 months. Making the TCR library involved RNA that had been extracted from PBMCs. This clonotype was detected only a few times. V was trimmed by 5 bases and J by 7 bases, leaving 17 bases between them. The CDR3 consists of 14 residues. CDR1 is SGHTA and CDR2 is FQGTGA in the germline V gene. Relying on iRepertoire HTBI primers and Arm-PCR of CDR3 regions, the team built TCR beta libraries. TCRdb processed the multiplex PCR reads anew with MiXCR; each CDR3 protein has one entry. This table has over 500,000 distinct CDR3 sequences, roughly 16% appearing once. This sample was also put to use in a study of T cells in Graves' hyperthyroidism and ophthalmopathy.

The sequencing here drew on peripheral blood mononuclear cells (PBMCs), taken at new diagnosis, from a patient treated with antithyroid drugs. The sequence derives from a young woman with Graves disease. The chain uses TRBV7-3 and TRBJ1-2, with unresolved D. CDR3 region: CASSPNGGVGGYTF. CDR3 in DNA: TGTGCCAGCAGCCCGAACGGCGGTGTAGGTGGCTACACCTTC.